This T cell receptor (beta chain) was recovered during a study of breast tumors, draining lymph nodes, adjacent tissues. This clonotype was found a few times. The antigen is unknown. V dropped 5 bases and J dropped 0; count of bases not matched to a gene: 10. Germline V CDR1 and CDR2: MNHNY, SVGAGI (reference sequence). The CDR3 loop spans 16 amino acids. TCRdb re-called the multiplex PCR reads through MiXCR, storing one row per CDR3 protein. This table holds 20,000 to 25,000 distinct CDR3 sequences, about 38% found once. Study findings and constraints: The lymph node origin of tumor T cells was framed as consistent with a hypothesis, not demonstrated. Data fit most tumor T cells coming from lymph node, expanding in tumor.

The sample taken for sequencing was breast tumor tissue. The V gene is TRBV6-6, the J gene TRBJ2-7, with TRBD1 matching 7 bases. This TCR came from a female donor with breast cancer. Some clones in this sample may be carry-over from other donors' samples. CDR3 DNA sequence: TGTGCCAGCAGTCACCCTCTGACAGGGAGCTCCTACGAGCAGTACTTC. Translated: CASSHPLTGSSYEQYF.